The 24 T cell receptor beta chains reported below all come from one sample, sequenced in a study of memory CD4+ T cells and cytomegalovirus serostatus (dated by TCRdb to the late 2010s). A FACSAria II was used to sort memory CD4+ T cells, defined as single viable CD3+CD4+CD8-CD45RO+ cells. Library creation used the immunoSEQ multiplex PCR assay. What TCRdb holds here is the immuneACCESS table cut down to in-frame rearrangements. Part of the clones is not present; checked against another copy, under half of the missing clones reflect an unresolved V gene, and the others are unexplained. The sample data list approximately 50,000 clones, and about 73% of these were observed just once. In total, the top ten clones hold more than 2.5% of the sample. Sequences were obtained from memory CD4+ T cells from blood. The receptors were gathered from an adult in good health and CMV-seropositive.

The chain recombines TRBV28 with TRBJ1-1; D possibly corresponds to TRBD1 (6 bases). V was pared by 6 bases and J by 7 bases, with 15 bases between. The CDR3 totals 13 residues. The V gene's germline CDR1 is MDHEN and CDR2 SYDVKM. CDR3 sequence: CASRVTGGLEAFF. The DNA for the CDR3 is TGTGCCAGCAGAGTGACTGGGGGGCTTGAAGCTTTCTTT.

The chain employs TRBV10-1 and TRBJ2-2, with D possibly being TRBD1 (5 bases). Germline values: CDR1 WNHNN, CDR2 SYGVQD (reference sequence). This CDR3 region has 12 residues. V dropped 5 bases and J dropped 6 bases, with 7 bases sitting between them. CDR3 residues: CASSLGAGELFF. The CDR3 DNA reads as TGCGCCAGCAGTCTAGGGGCCGGGGAGCTGTTTTTT.

This clone ranks as medium-sized. This CDR3 reads CASSADTPSYEQYF. For the CDR3, the DNA is TGTGCCAGCAGTGCCGACACCCCCTCCTACGAGCAGTACTTC. This sequence joins TRBV2 and TRBJ2-7; no reliable D call. Deletions cut 4 bases from V and 0 bases from J, with 10 bases between. Per germline, CDR1 SNHLY and CDR2 FYNNEI. The CDR3 is 14 amino acids. Variable domain in full (rest from reference TRBV2 and TRBJ2-7): EPEVTQTPSHQVTQMGQEVILRCVPISNHLYFYWYRQILGQKVEFLVSFYNNEISEKSEIFDDQFSVERPDGSNFTLKIRSTKLEDSAMYFCASSADTPSYEQYFGPGTRLTVT.

Of note for this clone: This specimen includes other DNA sequences encoding the same CDR3. This rearrangement joins TRBV7-9 to TRBJ2-3; 7 positions match TRBD2. V was pared by 2 bases and J by 1 base, with 0 bases of the junction left unmatched. The CDR3 runs 14 residues. Germline V gives CDR1 SEHNR, CDR2 FQNEAQ (reference sequence). The CDR3 protein is CASSLLAGTDTQYF. As DNA, the CDR3 is TGTGCCAGCAGCTTACTAGCGGGCACAGATACGCAGTATTTT.

In DNA form, the CDR3 reads TGTGCCAGTAGGGGTTGGACTGGAAACACCATATATTTT. This translates into CASRGWTGNTIYF. The V gene is TRBV19, the J gene TRBJ1-3; no reliable D call. Germline values: CDR1 LNHDA, CDR2 SQIVND (reference sequence). The CDR3 totals 13 residues. Trimming stripped 6 bases from V and 2 bases from J, with 8 bases between.

Of note for this clone: This clone may be a read error of a much larger clone one base away. The sample holds other DNA sequences that translate to the same CDR3. The genes are TRBV18 and TRBJ2-3; D not resolved. Trimming stripped 2 bases from V and 0 bases from J, with 0 bases between. This CDR3 spans 12 amino acids. Germline CDR1 is KGHSH and CDR2 is LQKENI. The CDR3 bases are TGTGCCAGCTCACCAAGCACAGATACGCAGTATTTT. Translated: CASSPSTDTQYF.

The chain uses TRBV7-9 and TRBJ1-3; possible D gene TRBD1, 5 bases. Germline V gives CDR1 SEHNR, CDR2 FQNEAQ (reference sequence). V lost 3 bases and J 5 bases, leaving 11 bases between the germline ends. The CDR3 is made up of 14 amino acids. The CDR3 here is CASSFAGIRNTIYF. CDR3 DNA: TGTGCCAGCAGCTTCGCAGGGATTAGAAACACCATATATTTT. The full variable domain, in which reference TRBV7-9 and TRBJ1-3 provide the parts outside the CDR3, is DTGVSQNPRHKITKRGQNVTFRCDPISEHNRLYWYRQTLGQGPEFLTYFQNEAQLEKSRLLSDRFSAERPKGSFSTLEIQRTEQGDSAMYLCASSFAGIRNTIYFGEGSWLTVV.

The chain is built from TRBV5-6 and TRBJ2-7; weak D call: TRBD2 (5 bases). The length of the CDR3 is 15 residues. Germline CDR1 SGHDT, CDR2 YYEEEE. Trimming stripped 1 base from V and 3 bases from J, with 14 bases between. This chain's CDR3 is CASSLKPAENYEQYF. The CDR3 DNA reads TGTGCCAGCAGCTTGAAGCCAGCGGAGAACTACGAGCAGTACTTC.

This clone has just one count. The chain recombines TRBV2 with TRBJ2-7; D gene ambiguous. The CDR3 loop spans 12 amino acids. The germline V gene encodes CDR1 SNHLY and CDR2 FYNNEI. V lost 7 bases to trimming and J lost 3 bases, with 10 bases between them. The CDR3 nucleotides read TGTGCCAGCAAAAGGGAAAGCTACGAGCAGTACTTC. Translation gives CASKRESYEQYF.

V is TRBV28 and J is TRBJ1-2; perhaps TRBD1 as D (5 bases). The V gene lost 8 bases and the J gene lost 4 bases, with 14 bases spanning the gap. The CDR3 consists of 13 residues. Looked up from germline, CDR1 is MDHEN and CDR2 is SYDVKM. CDR3 sequence reads: CASGGKGTYGYTF. CDR3 nucleotide sequence: TGTGCCAGCGGGGGAAAGGGGACCTATGGCTACACCTTC.

In this sample, this clone turned up once. V and J are TRBV2 and TRBJ2-7, with D hard to call. V gave up 6 bases and J gave up 1 base, with 7 bases separating them. Germline V gives CDR1 SNHLY, CDR2 FYNNEI. There are 12 residues in the CDR3. Here the CDR3 reads CASRTESYEQYF. The DNA for the CDR3 is TGTGCCAGCAGGACTGAATCCTACGAGCAGTACTTC.

The chain employs TRBV29-1 and TRBJ2-5; tentatively, D is TRBD1 or TRBD2 (5 bases each). V was shortened by 0 bases and J by 4 bases, with 9 bases between the two germline ends. CDR1 and CDR2 (germline): SQVTM, ANQGSEA. The CDR3 is made up of 13 amino acids. CDR3 loop: CSVEEGTGETQYF. The CDR3 DNA sequence: TGCAGCGTTGAAGAAGGGACGGGAGAGACCCAGTACTTC. The complete variable domain, with remaining parts taken from reference TRBV29-1 and TRBJ2-5, reads SAVISQKPSRDICQRGTSLTIQCQVDSQVTMMFWYRQQPGQSLTLIATANQGSEATYESGFVIDKFPISRPNLTFSTLTVSNMSPEDSSIYLCSVEEGTGETQYFGPGTRLLVL.

The chain links TRBV7-6 to TRBJ1-2; D gene uncertain. The CDR3 spans 15 residues. In germline, CDR1 is SGHVS, CDR2 FNYEAQ. The V and J ends lost 4 bases and 5 bases respectively, with 17 bases between them. CDR3 in DNA: TGTGCCAGCAGCTCAACCGCGGGTAGTTTGTATGGCTACACCTTC. This sequence encodes CASSSTAGSLYGYTF. The full variable domain, its missing parts supplied by reference TRBV7-6 and TRBJ1-2, is GAGVSQSPRYKVTKRGQDVALRCDPISGHVSLYWYRQALGQGPEFLTYFNYEAQQDKSGLPNDRFSAERPEGSISTLTIQRTEQRDSAMYRCASSSTAGSLYGYTFGSGTRLTVV.

With respect to this clone: Other DNA sequences of this sample code for an identical CDR3. The chain employs TRBV4-3 and TRBJ2-7, with D tentatively TRBD1 (5 bases). Germline CDR1 and CDR2: LGHNA and YSLEER. The length of the CDR3 is 14 residues. V lost 0 bases and J lost 2, with 8 bases in between. This chain's CDR3 is CASSQELGPYEQYF. CDR3 coding DNA: TGCGCCAGCAGCCAAGAGCTGGGGCCCTACGAGCAGTACTTC.

The V and J genes are TRBV20-1 and TRBJ1-1; D call uncertain. Germline V CDR1 and CDR2: DFQATT, SNEGSKA (reference sequence). The CDR3 is 11 amino acids. The CDR3 DNA sequence: TGCAGCGCGAGAATAGACACTGAAGCTTTCTTT. It encodes CSARIDTEAFF.

This chain links TRBV7-9 with TRBJ2-7; TRBD1 aligns across 8 bases. V was pared by 8 bases and J by 6 bases, with 15 bases of the junction left unmatched. Germline V gene sequence: CDR1 SEHNR, CDR2 FQNEAQ (reference sequence). The CDR3 sequence is 15 residues long. The CDR3 DNA is TGTGCCAGCCGACTAGGGTCCGGACAGGGACCCGAGCAGTACTTC. Its translation: CASRLGSGQGPEQYF.

The V gene is TRBV11-3, the J gene TRBJ2-6, with D perhaps matching TRBD1 (5 bases). Germline values: CDR1 SGHNT, CDR2 YENEEA. The length of the CDR3 is 18 residues. V was cut by 3 bases and J by 0 bases, with 15 bases left in between. This CDR3 is CASSFAGWRPSGANVLTF. The CDR3 DNA reads as TGTGCCAGCAGCTTCGCAGGGTGGCGCCCCTCTGGGGCCAACGTCCTGACTTTC.

This clone was found once. The chain carries TRBV28 and TRBJ1-5; possibly TRBD1 for D (6 bases). The V and J ends lost 7 bases and 1 base respectively, with 23 bases between them. The CDR3 sequence is 18 residues long. Germline assignment: CDR1 MDHEN and CDR2 SYDVKM. The CDR3 region has the DNA TGTGCCAGCACCCCGTTTCGTCGGGGGCAGACAAGCAATCAGCCCCAGCATTTT. Its protein product is CASTPFRRGQTSNQPQHF.

The rearrangement uses TRBV28 and TRBJ2-1, with TRBD2 as a possible D gene (5 bases). V gave up 2 bases and J gave up 4 bases, with 12 bases separating them. Germline CDR1 and CDR2: MDHEN and SYDVKM. The CDR3 has 15 residues. CDR3 sequence reads: CASSLMGVGYNEQFF. CDR3 bases: TGTGCCAGCAGTTTAATGGGAGTAGGATACAATGAGCAGTTCTTC.

This chain links TRBV5-1 with TRBJ2-3, with D possibly being TRBD1 or TRBD2 (6 bases each). Germline V CDR1 and CDR2: SGHRS, YFSETQ. This CDR3 is 15 amino acids long. V lost 1 base, J lost 4 bases, and 13 bases lay in between. This chain's CDR3 is CASSLRGVVADTQYF. The CDR3 bases are TGCGCCAGCAGCTTGAGGGGGGTTGTGGCAGATACGCAGTATTTT.

This clone was picked up a small number of times. V usage is TRBV27 and J usage is TRBJ1-3; D is uncertain. CDR1 is MNHEY and CDR2 is SMNVEV in the germline V gene (reference sequence). V shed 3 bases and J shed 0 bases, with 3 bases lying between them. This CDR3 comprises 13 residues. CDR3 coding DNA: TGTGCCAGCAGTTTGAACTCTGGAAACACCATATATTTT. Its protein product is CASSLNSGNTIYF.

This clone was found a few times. The V gene is TRBV14, the J gene TRBJ2-1, with 12 positions matching TRBD2. The CDR3 is 21 amino acids. CDR1 is SGHDN, CDR2 FVKESK, per germline. With V trimmed by 0 bases and J by 0 bases, 12 bases remained unmatched. The CDR3 sequence: CASSQETSGSPLIFSYNEQFF. CDR3 in DNA: TGTGCCAGCAGCCAAGAGACTAGCGGGAGCCCCTTAATTTTCTCCTACAATGAGCAGTTCTTC.

V usage is TRBV20-1 and J usage is TRBJ2-1; D is uncertain. CDR3 size: 10 residues. Germline loops: CDR1 DFQATT, CDR2 SNEGSKA (reference sequence). The DNA of the CDR3 is TGCCGACGGTGGTACAATGAGCAGTTCTTC. Its protein is CRRWYNEQFF.

This clone was seen a handful of times. The chain combines TRBV6-1 with TRBJ1-5, with TRBD1 matching over 8 bases. The CDR3 loop spans 14 amino acids. V lost 4 bases, J lost 4 bases, and 3 bases stayed unmatched. The germline V gene encodes CDR1 MNHNS and CDR2 SASEGT. CDR3 coding DNA: TGTGCCAGCAGTGGACAGGGGAGGAATCAGCCCCAGCATTTT. It specifies CASSGQGRNQPQHF.